A single sample gave rise to the 30 T cell receptor beta chains below, sequenced in a study of blood T cell repertoires in COVID-19. TCRdb's copy holds only in-frame clones and misses some; the assay was immunoSEQ multiplex PCR. The sample has approximately 27,000 clones, about 91% seen once; the top ten hold 15% to 20%. The sequenced material came from peripheral blood. The receptors originated from a man in his 70s with acute or convalescent COVID-19.

This chain joins TRBV10-3 and TRBJ2-2; TRBD2 matches 9 bases. Germline values: CDR1 ENHRY, CDR2 SYGVKD. The CDR3 totals 14 residues. The V and J ends lost 8 bases and 3 bases, in that order; junction bases with no gene match: 4. CDR3 sequence reads: CAIHSSGDTGELFF. DNA of the CDR3: TGTGCCATCCATTCTAGCGGGGACACCGGGGAGCTGTTTTTT.

The chain carries TRBV6-5 and TRBJ2-5; 8 positions agree with TRBD1. Germline V gene data show CDR1 as MNHEY and CDR2 as SVGAGI. The CDR3 has 16 residues. Trimming took 0 bases from V and 5 from J; bases not matched to a gene: 8. The CDR3 reads CASSYSWTGSGETQYF. The CDR3 region has the DNA TGTGCCAGCAGTTACTCGTGGACAGGGTCAGGGGAGACCCAGTACTTC.

This chain connects TRBV6-4 to TRBJ1-1; D unclear. Between the trimmed V and J ends, which lost 6 bases and 7 bases, there was a span of 15 bases. This CDR3 spans 13 amino acids. Germline CDR1 MRHNA, CDR2 SNTAGT. CDR3 in DNA: TGTGCCAGCAGCCCCGGGAGGGATGGTGAAGCTTTCTTT. Translating it yields CASSPGRDGEAFF.

In this sample, this clone turned up once. V usage is TRBV19 and J usage is TRBJ1-2; 7 nucleotides match TRBD1. The V and J ends lost 6 bases and 4 bases, in that order; junction bases with no gene match: 14. The germline V gene encodes CDR1 LNHDA and CDR2 SQIVND (reference sequence). This CDR3 region has 16 residues. The CDR3 DNA follows: TGTGCCAGTAGCAGGCTCGGGACAGCAACTTCCTATGGCTACACCTTC. This sequence encodes CASSRLGTATSYGYTF.

CDR3 DNA: TGTGCCAGCAGCTTGGAGGACAGGGGTGAGCAGTTCTTC. This codes for CASSLEDRGEQFF. The chain combines TRBV7-2 with TRBJ2-1; TRBD1 agrees at 9 bases. This CDR3 is 13 amino acids long. V lost 3 bases and J lost 9; bases outside the gene matches: 3. In germline, CDR1 is SGHTA, CDR2 FQGNSA.

The chain is built from TRBV27 and TRBJ2-2, with 9 bases fitting TRBD1. The ends lost 9 bases at V and 5 bases at J; junction bases unmatched: 7. The length of the CDR3 is 14 residues. Germline V gene data show CDR1 as MNHEY and CDR2 as SMNVEV (reference sequence). CDR3 region: CASHRGLGTGELFF. The CDR3 DNA is TGTGCCAGTCACAGGGGGCTAGGAACCGGGGAGCTGTTTTTT.

The J gene is TRBJ1-2, the V gene TRBV12-3 or TRBV12-4; TRBD1 aligns across 9 bases. The CDR3 runs 13 residues. V dropped 6 bases and J dropped 8; count of bases not matched to a gene: 7. Here the CDR3 reads CASSLGQGFGYTF. The DNA of the CDR3 is TGTGCCAGCAGCCTGGGACAGGGATTCGGCTACACCTTC.

This chain's CDR3 is CASSPTGESGGYTF. The CDR3 DNA sequence: TGTGCCAGCAGCCCGACAGGGGAAAGTGGTGGCTACACCTTC. The V and J genes are TRBV28 and TRBJ1-2, with 8 bases identical to TRBD1. The CDR3 length is 14 residues. Per germline, CDR1 MDHEN and CDR2 SYDVKM. The V gene end was trimmed by 6 bases and the J gene end by 7 bases; junction bases not matched to a gene: 10.

This chain connects TRBV19 to TRBJ1-2, with TRBD1 identical over 10 bases. The CDR3 covers 15 residues. Losses at the gene ends were 3 bases for V and 4 bases for J; bases not matched to a gene: 5. From germline, CDR1 is LNHDA and CDR2 SQIVND (reference sequence). CDR3 residues: CASSIPTGGGYGYTF. In nucleotides, the CDR3 is TGTGCCAGTAGTATCCCGACAGGGGGCGGCTATGGCTACACCTTC.

This clone is a singleton in its sample. This chain joins TRBV25-1 and TRBJ1-1; D is unresolved. In germline, CDR1 is MGHDK, CDR2 SYGVNS. V shed 3 bases and J shed 4 bases, with 12 bases lying between them. The CDR3 sequence is 14 residues long. CDR3: CASSDGPAGTEAFF. For the CDR3, the DNA is TGTGCCAGCAGTGACGGTCCGGCGGGCACTGAAGCTTTCTTT.

The chain uses TRBV19 and TRBJ2-7, with D perhaps matching TRBD1 (5 bases). This CDR3 region has 15 residues. Germline CDR1 reads LNHDA; CDR2 reads SQIVND (reference sequence). V was trimmed by 5 bases and J by 0 bases, leaving 14 bases between them. CDR3 in DNA: TGTGCCAGTAGTGCCACAGGAGACCCCTCCTACGAGCAGTACTTC. Its translation: CASSATGDPSYEQYF.

V gene TRBV28 combines with J gene TRBJ2-1, with TRBD2 identical over 15 bases. V gave up 2 bases and J gave up 9 bases; unmatched junction bases: 5. Germline values: CDR1 MDHEN, CDR2 SYDVKM. There are 16 residues in the CDR3. CDR3 sequence: CASSLSGTSGRIEQFF. The CDR3 DNA reads TGTGCCAGCAGTTTAAGTGGGACTAGCGGGAGGATTGAGCAGTTCTTC.

This clone was detected once. This rearrangement joins TRBV19 to TRBJ1-6, with 8 positions matching TRBD1. V lost 10 bases and J lost 9; bases outside the gene matches: 5. This CDR3 has 12 amino acids. Germline CDR1 is LNHDA and CDR2 is SQIVND (reference sequence). CDR3 sequence reads: CATGQGTSPLHF. For the CDR3, the DNA is TGTGCCACCGGACAGGGTACTTCACCCCTCCACTTT.

The chain carries TRBV12-3 or TRBV12-4 and TRBJ1-2; D is unresolved. CDR3 size: 13 residues. V lost 6 bases, J lost 6 bases, and 14 bases lay in between. In DNA form, the CDR3 reads TGTGCCAGCAGCTCCCTAAATAGCAATGGCTACACCTTC. Translation: CASSSLNSNGYTF.

The V and J genes are TRBV28 and TRBJ1-6; 7 bases agree with TRBD1. This CDR3 has 19 residues. CDR1 and CDR2 from the germline V gene are MDHEN and SYDVKM. With 7 bases clipped from V and 0 bases from J, the junction kept 15 bases outside the gene matches. Written as DNA, the CDR3 is TGTGCCAGCACCCTGGACAGGAGGCTTTTTAGCTCCTATAATTCACCCCTCCACTTT. This sequence encodes CASTLDRRLFSSYNSPLHF.

The chain is built from TRBV21-1 and TRBJ2-7; the table's D call, TRBD2, was not checked against the DNA. TRBV21-1 represents a pseudogene. This CDR3 region has 10 residues. CDR3 loop: CASSKRLKYF. The DNA of the CDR3 is TGTGCCAGCAGCAAAAGACTCAAGTACTTC.

The chain uses TRBV10-3 and TRBJ2-7; no definite D call. Germline CDR1 ENHRY, CDR2 SYGVKD. The length of the CDR3 is 16 residues. Trimming shortened V by 0 bases and J by 0 bases, and 12 bases separated the two germline ends. This CDR3 reads CAISESSTRSSYEQYF. In nucleotides, the CDR3 is TGTGCCATCAGTGAGTCGTCGACCCGGAGCTCCTACGAGCAGTACTTC.

J is TRBJ2-7 and V is TRBV7-3; TRBD2 might be the D (5 bases). The CDR3 is 15 amino acids. Germline CDR1 is SGHTA and CDR2 is FQGTGA. With 3 bases removed from V and 5 bases from J, the gap between germline ends came to 17 bases. The CDR3 loop is CASSFAPGRADEQYF. In DNA form, the CDR3 reads TGTGCCAGCAGCTTCGCCCCGGGAAGGGCTGACGAGCAGTACTTC.

The chain combines TRBV7-9 with TRBJ2-2, with D perhaps TRBD1 (6 bases). V dropped 5 bases and J dropped 0 bases, with 16 bases sitting between them. The CDR3 totals 17 residues. The germline V gene has CDR1 SEHNR and CDR2 FQNEAQ (reference sequence). In DNA, the CDR3 is TGTGCCAGCAGCCCGAACCGACAGGCAACGAACACCGGGGAGCTGTTTTTT. Translation: CASSPNRQATNTGELFF.

This chain joins TRBV29-1 and TRBJ1-2, with D perhaps TRBD1 (5 bases). The V gene lost 8 bases and the J gene lost 6 bases, with 28 bases spanning the gap. Germline loops: CDR1 SQVTM, CDR2 ANQGSEA. The CDR3 is 16 amino acids. The CDR3 DNA is TGCAGCCAAATAAGAGTCCTTCCAGGACAAGGAAATGGCTACACCTTC. Translated, it gives CSQIRVLPGQGNGYTF.

The V and J genes are TRBV25-1 and TRBJ2-5, with a tentative D call TRBD1 (6 bases). Between the trimmed V and J ends, which lost 4 bases and 3 bases, there was a span of 15 bases. There are 15 residues in the CDR3. In germline, CDR1 is MGHDK, CDR2 SYGVNS. CDR3: CASSATLAGEETQYF. In DNA form, the CDR3 reads TGTGCCAGCAGTGCCACCCTGGCAGGGGAAGAGACCCAGTACTTC. The whole variable domain, filled in from reference TRBV25-1 and TRBJ2-5, reads EADIYQTPRYLVIGTGKKITLECSQTMGHDKMYWYQQDPGMELHLIHYSYGVNSTEKGDLSSESTVSRIRTEHFPLTLESARPSHTSQYLCASSATLAGEETQYFGPGTRLLVL.

V usage is TRBV7-9 and J usage is TRBJ1-5; 9 nucleotides align to TRBD1. J gave up 7 bases and V 5 bases, and 9 bases lay outside the gene matches. Germline V lookup: CDR1 SEHNR, CDR2 FQNEAQ (reference sequence). The CDR3 is 15 residues long. Here the CDR3 DNA reads TGTGCCAGCAGCGTAGAGGGACAGGGACAGCAGCCCCAGCATTTT. The encoded protein is CASSVEGQGQQPQHF.

The CDR3 bases are TGTGCCATCAGTGGGACAGCTAACACTGAAGCTTTCTTT. Translation gives CAISGTANTEAFF. The gene calls are TRBV10-3 and TRBJ1-1; a possible D gene is TRBD1 (6 bases). From germline, CDR1 is ENHRY and CDR2 SYGVKD. The germline V and J ends were trimmed by 4 bases and 2 bases, with 8 bases remaining between them. The CDR3 is 13 amino acids.

V is TRBV5-6 and J is TRBJ2-7; 9 bases match TRBD1. V was clipped by 7 bases and J by 5 bases; unmatched bases: 7. There are 13 residues in the CDR3. Germline lookup yields CDR1 SGHDT and CDR2 YYEEEE. CDR3 amino acids: CASGRTGVNEQYF. The CDR3 region has the DNA TGTGCCAGCGGCCGGACAGGGGTTAACGAGCAGTACTTC.

This clone was seen once. The V and J genes are TRBV6-6 and TRBJ1-1; 8 bases line up with TRBD1. The CDR3 runs 14 residues. J lost 3 bases, V lost 7 bases, and 7 bases had no gene match. Germline CDR1 reads MNHNY; CDR2 reads SVGAGI (reference sequence). The CDR3 sequence is CASNLDRVDTEAFF. DNA for the CDR3: TGTGCCAGCAACTTGGACAGGGTAGACACTGAAGCTTTCTTT.

V is TRBV25-1 and J is TRBJ1-2, with D uncertain. V shed 2 bases and J shed 2 bases, with 15 bases lying between them. The CDR3 covers 16 residues. CDR1 MGHDK and CDR2 SYGVNS come from the germline V gene. The CDR3 nucleotides are TGTGCCAGCAGTGAACAGGCGCAGGCGCCCAACTATGGCTACACCTTC. Translated, it gives CASSEQAQAPNYGYTF.

In this sample, this clone turned up a few times. Given a much more abundant clone one base away, this may be a read error. Other DNA sequences in the same sample also yield this CDR3. The CDR3 loop is CATRGGGGPQETQYF. The DNA of the CDR3 is TGCGCCACCCGCGGCGGGGGGGGGCCCCAAGAGACCCAGTACTTC. V usage is TRBV9 and J usage is TRBJ2-5, with TRBD2 matching 9 bases. From germline, CDR1 is SGDLS and CDR2 YYNGEE. The CDR3 runs 15 residues. Looking up the rest from reference TRBV9 and TRBJ2-5 gives the full variable domain: DSGVTQTPKHLITATGQRVTLRCSPRSGDLSVYWYQQSLDQGLQFLIQYYNGEERAKGNILERFSAQQFPDLHSELNLSSLELGDSALYFCATRGGGGPQETQYFGPGTRLLVL.

The rearrangement links TRBV19 to TRBJ1-1; TRBD1 agrees at 9 bases. Per germline, CDR1 LNHDA and CDR2 SQIVND (reference sequence). With 4 bases clipped from V and 0 bases from J, the junction kept 9 bases outside the gene matches. There are 17 residues in the CDR3. The CDR3 DNA reads TGTGCCAGTAGTAAACTCCGGACAGGGGAAATGAACACTGAAGCTTTCTTT. Translating gives CASSKLRTGEMNTEAFF.

The chain couples TRBV5-1 to TRBJ1-5, with TRBD1 matching 12 bases. Per germline, CDR1 SGHRS and CDR2 YFSETQ. V trimming: 4 bases; J trimming: 4 bases; junction bases outside the gene matches: 6. CDR3 size: 16 residues. The CDR3 DNA sequence: TGCGCCAGCAGCGTGGGACAGGGGGCAGGGAATCAGCCCCAGCATTTT. Its translation is CASSVGQGAGNQPQHF.

V usage is TRBV5-1 and J usage is TRBJ1-3; D remains unclear. The germline V gene encodes CDR1 SGHRS and CDR2 YFSETQ. The CDR3 loop spans 13 amino acids. V gave up 0 bases and J gave up 5 bases, with 6 bases separating them. The CDR3 loop reads CASSLGGRNTIYF. CDR3 nucleotide sequence: TGCGCCAGCAGCTTGGGAGGCAGAAACACCATATATTTT.